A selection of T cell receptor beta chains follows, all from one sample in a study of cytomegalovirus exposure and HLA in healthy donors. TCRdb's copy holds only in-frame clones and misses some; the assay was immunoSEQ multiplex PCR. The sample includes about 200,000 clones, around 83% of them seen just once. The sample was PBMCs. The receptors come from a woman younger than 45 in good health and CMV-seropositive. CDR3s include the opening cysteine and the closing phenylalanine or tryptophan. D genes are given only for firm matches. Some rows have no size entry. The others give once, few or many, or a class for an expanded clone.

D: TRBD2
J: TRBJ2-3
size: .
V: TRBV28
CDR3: CASRINSGGSVVDTQYF
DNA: TGTGCCAGCAGGATAAATTCCGGCGGGAGCGTAGTGGATACGCAGTATTTT

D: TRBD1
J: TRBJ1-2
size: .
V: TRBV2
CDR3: CASSPIRQGGPVAYTF
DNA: TGTGCCAGCAGTCCTATAAGACAGGGAGGACCGGTGGCCTACACCTTC

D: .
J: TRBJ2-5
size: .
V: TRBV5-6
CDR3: CASSFTSQETQYF
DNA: TGTGCCAGCAGCTTCACCAGTCAAGAGACCCAGTACTTC

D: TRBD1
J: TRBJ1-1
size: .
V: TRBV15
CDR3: CATSPTLTGEGEAFF
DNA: TGTGCCACCAGCCCAACGCTTACAGGGGAAGGTGAAGCTTTCTTT

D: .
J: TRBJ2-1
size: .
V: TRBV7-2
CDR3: CASSLGRDNEQFF
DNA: TGTGCCAGCAGCTTAGGACGGGACAATGAGCAGTTCTTC

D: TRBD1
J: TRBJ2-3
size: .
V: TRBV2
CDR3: CASLLSGQGFLDTQYF
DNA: TGTGCCAGCCTGCTTTCCGGACAGGGGTTTTTAGATACGCAGTATTTT

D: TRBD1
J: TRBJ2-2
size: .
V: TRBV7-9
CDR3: CASSPTGDVNTGELFF
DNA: TGTGCCAGCAGCCCTACAGGGGACGTGAACACCGGGGAGCTGTTTTTT

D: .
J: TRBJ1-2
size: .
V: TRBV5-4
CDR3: CASSLDSSGYTF
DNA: TGTGCCAGCAGCTTGGACAGTTCGGGCTACACCTTC

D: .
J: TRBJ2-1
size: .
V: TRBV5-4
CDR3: CASSLDGDREEQFF
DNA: TGTGCCAGCAGCTTGGATGGGGACCGGGAGGAGCAGTTCTTC

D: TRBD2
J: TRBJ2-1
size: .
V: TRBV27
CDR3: CASSLEASGSPREQFF
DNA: TGTGCCAGCAGTTTAGAAGCTAGCGGGAGCCCCAGAGAGCAGTTCTTC

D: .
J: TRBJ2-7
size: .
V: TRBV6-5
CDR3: CASRARPTGPYEQYF
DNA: TGTGCCAGCAGAGCCCGCCCGACAGGACCTTACGAGCAGTACTTC

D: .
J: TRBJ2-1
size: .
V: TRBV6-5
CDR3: CASRSGPHNEQFF
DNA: TGTGCCAGCAGATCGGGTCCCCACAATGAGCAGTTCTTC

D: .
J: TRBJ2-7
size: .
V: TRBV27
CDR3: CASMPSWASEQYF
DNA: TGTGCCAGCATGCCCTCATGGGCATCCGAGCAGTACTTC

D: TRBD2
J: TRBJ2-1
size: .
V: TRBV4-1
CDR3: CASSQDPSGREQFF
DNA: TGCGCCAGCAGCCAAGATCCCAGCGGGAGGGAGCAGTTCTTC

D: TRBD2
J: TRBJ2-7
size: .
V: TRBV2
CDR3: CASTSTTSGRNYEQYF
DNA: TGTGCCAGCACCTCTACCACAAGCGGGAGGAACTACGAGCAGTACTTC

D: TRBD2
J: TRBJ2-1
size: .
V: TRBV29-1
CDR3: CSVETSGRVGEQFF
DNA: TGCAGCGTTGAGACTAGCGGGAGGGTGGGTGAGCAGTTCTTC

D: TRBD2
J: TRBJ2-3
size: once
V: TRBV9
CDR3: CASSPRLADSTDTQYF
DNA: TGTGCCAGCAGCCCAAGACTAGCAGACAGCACAGATACGCAGTATTTT

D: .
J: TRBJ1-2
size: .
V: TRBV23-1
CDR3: CATPQGLQVHGYTF
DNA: TGCGCCACACCCCAGGGCCTTCAAGTCCATGGCTACACCTTC

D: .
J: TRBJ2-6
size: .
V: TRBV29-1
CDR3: CSAEGGATGLTF
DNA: TGCAGCGCCGAGGGGGGGGCGACGGGCCTGACTTTC

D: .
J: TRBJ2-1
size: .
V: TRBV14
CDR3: CASSQGRVGEQFF
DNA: TGTGCCAGCAGCCAAGGCCGCGTTGGTGAGCAGTTCTTC

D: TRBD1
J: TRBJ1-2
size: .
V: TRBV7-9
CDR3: CASSLTGGRGPNYGYTF
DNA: TGTGCCAGCAGCTTAACAGGGGGCAGGGGCCCTAACTATGGCTACACCTTC

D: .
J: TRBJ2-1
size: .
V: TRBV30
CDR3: CAWSVLGTDEQFF
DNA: TGTGCCTGGAGTGTACTGGGGACTGATGAGCAGTTCTTC

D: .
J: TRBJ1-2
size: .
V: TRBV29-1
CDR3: CSVEPPGAAGYTF
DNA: TGCAGCGTTGAACCCCCAGGGGCGGCTGGCTACACCTTC

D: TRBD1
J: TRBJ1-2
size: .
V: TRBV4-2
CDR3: CASSPTTGQGAEGGYTF
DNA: TGTGCCAGCAGCCCTACGACCGGACAGGGGGCAGAGGGGGGCTACACCTTC

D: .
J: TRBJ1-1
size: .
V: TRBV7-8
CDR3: CASSVPGQNTEAFF
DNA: TGTGCCAGCAGCGTACCGGGACAGAACACTGAAGCTTTCTTT

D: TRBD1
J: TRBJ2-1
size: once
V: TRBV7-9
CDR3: CASSLRGGQGTGNEQFF
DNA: TGTGCCAGCAGCTTAAGAGGAGGACAGGGGACGGGTAATGAGCAGTTCTTC

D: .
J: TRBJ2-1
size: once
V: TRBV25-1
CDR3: CASSESGGPPQEQFF
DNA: TGTGCCAGCAGTGAATCCGGGGGTCCACCCCAAGAGCAGTTCTTC

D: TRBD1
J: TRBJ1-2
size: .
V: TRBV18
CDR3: CASSPLSGTDGYTF
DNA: TGTGCCAGCTCACCATTATCAGGGACAGATGGCTACACCTTC

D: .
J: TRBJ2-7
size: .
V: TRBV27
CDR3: CASSLKVSYEQYF
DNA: TGTGCCAGCAGTTTAAAAGTGAGTTACGAGCAGTACTTC

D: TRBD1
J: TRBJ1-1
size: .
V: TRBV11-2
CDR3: CASSLTGDTEAFF
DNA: TGTGCCAGCAGCTTAACAGGGGATACTGAAGCTTTCTTT

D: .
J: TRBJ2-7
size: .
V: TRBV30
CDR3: CAGASGNSYEQYF
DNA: TGTGCCGGTGCCTCAGGGAATTCCTACGAGCAGTACTTC

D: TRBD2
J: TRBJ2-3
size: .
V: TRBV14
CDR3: CASSQLAGADTQYF
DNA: TGTGCCAGCAGCCAATTGGCGGGAGCAGATACGCAGTATTTT

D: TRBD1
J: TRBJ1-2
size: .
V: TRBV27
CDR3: CASSLGATGAFVGYTF
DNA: TGTGCCAGCAGTCTTGGGGCAACAGGGGCCTTTGTTGGCTACACCTTC

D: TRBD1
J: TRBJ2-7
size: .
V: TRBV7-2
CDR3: CASSPRTGAFLEQYF
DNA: TGTGCCAGCAGCCCTAGGACAGGAGCGTTCCTCGAGCAGTACTTC

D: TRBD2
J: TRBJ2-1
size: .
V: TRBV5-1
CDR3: CASSLRLAGVLEQFF
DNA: TGCGCCAGCAGCTTACGTCTAGCGGGAGTTCTTGAGCAGTTCTTC

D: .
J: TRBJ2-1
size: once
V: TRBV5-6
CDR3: CASSEFGERNYNEQFF
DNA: TGTGCCAGCAGCGAATTCGGCGAGCGAAACTACAATGAGCAGTTCTTC

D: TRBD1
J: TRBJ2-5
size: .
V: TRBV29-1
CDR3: CSATGTGGSETQYF
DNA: TGCAGCGCGACCGGGACAGGGGGCTCGGAGACCCAGTACTTC

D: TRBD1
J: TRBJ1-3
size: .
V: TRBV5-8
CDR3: CASSIRTGVPGNTIYF
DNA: TGTGCCAGCAGCATCCGGACAGGGGTCCCTGGAAACACCATATATTTT

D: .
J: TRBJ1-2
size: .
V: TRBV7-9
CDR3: CATIGVNYGYTF
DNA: TGTGCCACCATAGGGGTGAACTATGGCTACACCTTC

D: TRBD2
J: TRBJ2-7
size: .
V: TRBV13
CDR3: CASSLRGGLAGYEQYF
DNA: TGTGCCAGCAGCTTACGGGGGGGACTAGCCGGGTACGAGCAGTACTTC

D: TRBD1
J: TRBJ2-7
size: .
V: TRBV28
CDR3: CASSQGYYEQYF
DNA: TGTGCCAGCTCACAGGGGTACTACGAGCAGTACTTC

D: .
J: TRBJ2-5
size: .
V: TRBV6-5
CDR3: CASSYRGGPETQYF
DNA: TGTGCCAGCAGCTACAGGGGAGGGCCAGAGACCCAGTACTTC

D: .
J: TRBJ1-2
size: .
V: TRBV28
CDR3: CASTRNYGYTF
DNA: TGTGCCAGCACCCGGAACTATGGCTACACCTTC

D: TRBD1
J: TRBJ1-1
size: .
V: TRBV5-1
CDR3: CASTTGTGQVTEAFF
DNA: TGCGCCAGTACCACGGGGACAGGGCAGGTCACTGAAGCTTTCTTT

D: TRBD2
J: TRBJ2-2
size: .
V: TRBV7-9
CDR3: CASSYSGGRATGELFF
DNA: TGTGCCAGCAGCTATTCCGGCGGGAGGGCCACCGGGGAGCTGTTTTTT

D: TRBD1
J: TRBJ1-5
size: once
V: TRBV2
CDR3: CASRDRDRSNQPQHF
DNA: TGTGCCAGCAGGGATCGGGACAGGAGCAATCAGCCCCAGCATTTT

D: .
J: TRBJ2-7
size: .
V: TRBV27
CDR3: CASSLGQRYEQYF
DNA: TGTGCCAGCAGTTTGGGGCAGCGCTACGAGCAGTACTTC

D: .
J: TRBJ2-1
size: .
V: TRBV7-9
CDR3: CASSLTPGGVNEQFF
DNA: TGTGCCAGCAGCTTAACGCCCGGAGGCGTCAATGAGCAGTTCTTC

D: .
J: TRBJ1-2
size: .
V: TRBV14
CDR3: CASSQGHTYGYTF
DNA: TGTGCCAGCAGCCAAGGACACACCTATGGCTACACCTTC

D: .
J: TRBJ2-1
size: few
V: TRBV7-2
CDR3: CASTRRGADNEQFF
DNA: TGTGCCAGCACCCGCAGGGGTGCGGACAATGAGCAGTTCTTC

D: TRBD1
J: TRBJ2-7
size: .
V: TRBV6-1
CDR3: CASGRQGSYEQYF
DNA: TGTGCCAGCGGGAGACAGGGCTCCTACGAGCAGTACTTC

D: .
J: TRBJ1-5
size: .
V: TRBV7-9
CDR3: CASSGGQGNQPQHF
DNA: TGTGCCAGCTCGGGGGGCCAAGGCAATCAGCCCCAGCATTTT